This T cell receptor (beta chain) was captured by sequencing in a study of OX40 agonist ivuxolimab in advanced cancers. Study context: Ivuxolimab is a fully human IgG2 antibody that activates OX40 (CD134). Dose-escalation cases comprised hepatocellular carcinoma, melanoma, renal cell or head and neck cancer.

Germline values: CDR1 LNHDA, CDR2 SQIVND (reference sequence). This CDR3 has 16 residues. Trimming at V came to 2 bases and at J to 4 bases, leaving 7 bases not matched to a gene. Repertoires were generated with immunoSEQ multiplex PCR, while TCRdb's copy carries only in-frame clones and drops some. The sample holds 60,000 to 65,000 clones, around four fifths seen once. This receptor was identified in an adult with an advanced solid tumor such as melanoma, head and neck, liver or kidney cancer. The chain links TRBV19 to TRBJ2-2; 7 nucleotides align to TRBD2. Specimen: CD4+ or CD8+ T cells sorted from blood, collected in a trial of the OX40 agonist ivuxolimab. DNA for the CDR3: TGTGCCAGTAGTATACGGGGCGGGAGCGGCACCGGGGAGCTGTTTTTT. This translates into CASSIRGGSGTGELFF.